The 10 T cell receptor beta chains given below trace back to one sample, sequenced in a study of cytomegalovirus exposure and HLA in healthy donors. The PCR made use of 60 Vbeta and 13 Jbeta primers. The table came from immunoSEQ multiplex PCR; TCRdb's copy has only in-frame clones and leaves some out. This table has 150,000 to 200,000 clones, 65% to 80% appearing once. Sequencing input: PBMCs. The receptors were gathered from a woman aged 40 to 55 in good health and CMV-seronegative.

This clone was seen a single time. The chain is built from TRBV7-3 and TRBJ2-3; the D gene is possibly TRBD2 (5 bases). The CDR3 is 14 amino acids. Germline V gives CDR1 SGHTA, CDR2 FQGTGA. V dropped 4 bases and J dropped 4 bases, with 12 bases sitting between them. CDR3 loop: CASSSRGGSDTQYF. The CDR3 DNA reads TGTGCCAGCAGCTCCCGGGGTGGGTCAGATACGCAGTATTTT.

DNA for the CDR3: TGTGCCTGGAGTGGGCGGTCTACGCAGTATTTT. Translating it yields CAWSGRSTQYF. The rearrangement uses TRBV30 and TRBJ2-3, with no clear D. The CDR3 has 11 residues. Deletions cut 1 base from V and 8 bases from J, with 7 bases between. CDR1 is GTSNPN, CDR2 SVGIG, per germline (reference sequence).

CDR3 bases: TGTGCCAGCAGCTCAGCGGGAGCGCTCTACAATGAGCAGTTCTTC. Protein product: CASSSAGALYNEQFF. The chain is built from TRBV7-3 and TRBJ2-1; 8 nucleotides line up with TRBD2. V lost 4 bases to trimming and J lost 3 bases; unmatched junction nucleotides: 5. The CDR3 covers 15 residues. Per the germline V gene, CDR1 is SGHTA and CDR2 is FQGTGA.

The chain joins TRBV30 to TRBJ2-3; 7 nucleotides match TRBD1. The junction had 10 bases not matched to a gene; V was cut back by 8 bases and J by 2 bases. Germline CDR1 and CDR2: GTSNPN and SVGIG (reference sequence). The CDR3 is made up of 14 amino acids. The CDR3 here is CARSRGLNTDTQYF. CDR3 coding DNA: TGTGCCCGAAGCAGGGGGTTAAACACAGATACGCAGTATTTT.

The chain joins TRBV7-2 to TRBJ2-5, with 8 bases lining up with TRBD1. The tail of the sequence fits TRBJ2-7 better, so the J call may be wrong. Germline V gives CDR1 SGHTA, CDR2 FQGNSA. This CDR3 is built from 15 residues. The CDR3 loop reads CASSPTPGQVYEQYF. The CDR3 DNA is TGTGCCAGCAGCCCTACACCGGGACAGGTTTACGAGCAGTACTTC.

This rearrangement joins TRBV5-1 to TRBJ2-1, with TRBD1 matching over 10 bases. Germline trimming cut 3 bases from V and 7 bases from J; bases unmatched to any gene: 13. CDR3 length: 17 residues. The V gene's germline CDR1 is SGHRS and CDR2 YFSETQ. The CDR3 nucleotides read TGCGCCAGCAGCTCCTTGAGGACAGGGGGAAGTTTTAATGAGCAGTTCTTC. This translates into CASSSLRTGGSFNEQFF.

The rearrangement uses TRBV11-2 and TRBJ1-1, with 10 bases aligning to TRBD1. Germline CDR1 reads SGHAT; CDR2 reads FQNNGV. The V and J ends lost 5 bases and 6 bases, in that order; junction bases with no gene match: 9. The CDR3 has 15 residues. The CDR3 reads CASSTLRTGGSEAFF. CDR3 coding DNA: TGTGCCAGCAGCACCTTAAGGACAGGGGGGTCTGAAGCTTTCTTT.

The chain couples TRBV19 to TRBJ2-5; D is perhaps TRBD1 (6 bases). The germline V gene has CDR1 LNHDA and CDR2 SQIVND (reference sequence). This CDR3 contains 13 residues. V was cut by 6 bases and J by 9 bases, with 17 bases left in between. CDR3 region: CASSQGLTEAQYF. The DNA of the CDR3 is TGTGCCAGTAGCCAGGGGTTGACGGAGGCCCAGTACTTC.

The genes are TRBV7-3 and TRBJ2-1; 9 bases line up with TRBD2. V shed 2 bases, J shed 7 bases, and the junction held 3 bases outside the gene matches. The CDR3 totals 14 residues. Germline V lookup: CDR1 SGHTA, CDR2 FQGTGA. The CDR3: CASSLGLALNEQFF. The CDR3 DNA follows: TGTGCCAGCAGCTTAGGACTAGCGTTAAATGAGCAGTTCTTC.

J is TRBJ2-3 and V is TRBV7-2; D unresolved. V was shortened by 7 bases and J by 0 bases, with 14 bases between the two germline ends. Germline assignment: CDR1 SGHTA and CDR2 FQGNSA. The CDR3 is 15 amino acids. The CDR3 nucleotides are TGTGCCAGCACCCCACCTTCCGGGAGCACAGATACGCAGTATTTT. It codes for CASTPPSGSTDTQYF.